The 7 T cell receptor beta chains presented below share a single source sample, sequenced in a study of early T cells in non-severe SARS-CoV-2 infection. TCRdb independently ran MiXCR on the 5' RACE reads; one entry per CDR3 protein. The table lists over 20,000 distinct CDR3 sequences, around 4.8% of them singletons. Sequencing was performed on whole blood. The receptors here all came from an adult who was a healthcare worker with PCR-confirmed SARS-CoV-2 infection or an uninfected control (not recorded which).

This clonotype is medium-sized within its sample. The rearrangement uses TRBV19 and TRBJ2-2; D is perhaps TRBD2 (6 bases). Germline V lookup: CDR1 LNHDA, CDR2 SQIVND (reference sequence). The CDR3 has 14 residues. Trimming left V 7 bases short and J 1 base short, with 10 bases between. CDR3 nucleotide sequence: TGTGCCAGTAAGGAGGGACGGAACACCGGGGAGCTGTTTTTT. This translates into CASKEGRNTGELFF.

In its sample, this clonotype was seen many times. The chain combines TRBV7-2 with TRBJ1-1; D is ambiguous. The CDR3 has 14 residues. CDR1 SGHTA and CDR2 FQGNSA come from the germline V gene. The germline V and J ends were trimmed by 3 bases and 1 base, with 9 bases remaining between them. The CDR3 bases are TGTGCCAGCAGCTTCTATCTACAGAACACTGAAGCTTTCTTT. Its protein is CASSFYLQNTEAFF. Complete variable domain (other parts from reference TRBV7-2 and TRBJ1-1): GAGVSQSPSNKVTEKGKDVELRCDPISGHTALYWYRQSLGQGLEFLIYFQGNSAPDKSGLPSDRFSAERTGGSVSTLTIQRTQQEDSAVYLCASSFYLQNTEAFFGQGTRLTVV.

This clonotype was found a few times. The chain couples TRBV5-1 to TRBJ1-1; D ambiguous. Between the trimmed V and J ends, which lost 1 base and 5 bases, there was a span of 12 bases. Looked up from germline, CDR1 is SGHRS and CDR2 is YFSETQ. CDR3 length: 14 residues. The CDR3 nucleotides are TGCGCCAGCAGCTTGCCGTTGGAAGGGACTGAAGCTTTCTTT. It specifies CASSLPLEGTEAFF.

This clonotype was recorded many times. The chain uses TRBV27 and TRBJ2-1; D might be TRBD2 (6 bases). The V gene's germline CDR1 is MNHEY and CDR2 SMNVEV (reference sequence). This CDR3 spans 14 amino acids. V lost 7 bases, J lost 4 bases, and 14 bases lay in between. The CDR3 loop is CASIGLARYNEQFF. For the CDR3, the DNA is TGTGCCAGCATCGGGCTAGCGCGATACAATGAGCAGTTCTTC.

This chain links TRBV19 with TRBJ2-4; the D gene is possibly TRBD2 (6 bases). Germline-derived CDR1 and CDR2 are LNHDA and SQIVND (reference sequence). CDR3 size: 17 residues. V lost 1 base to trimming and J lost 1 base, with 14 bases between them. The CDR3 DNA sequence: TGTGCCAGTAGTATAGGCCGGACCGCGGGGGCCAAAAACATTCAGTACTTC. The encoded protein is CASSIGRTAGAKNIQYF.

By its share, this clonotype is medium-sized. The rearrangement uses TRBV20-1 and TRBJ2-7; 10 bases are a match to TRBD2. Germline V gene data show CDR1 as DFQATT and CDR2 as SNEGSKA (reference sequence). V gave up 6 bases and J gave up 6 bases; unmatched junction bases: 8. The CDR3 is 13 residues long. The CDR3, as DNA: TGCAGTGCGGATAGCGGGGGGACTCGCGAGCAGTACTTC. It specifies CSADSGGTREQYF.

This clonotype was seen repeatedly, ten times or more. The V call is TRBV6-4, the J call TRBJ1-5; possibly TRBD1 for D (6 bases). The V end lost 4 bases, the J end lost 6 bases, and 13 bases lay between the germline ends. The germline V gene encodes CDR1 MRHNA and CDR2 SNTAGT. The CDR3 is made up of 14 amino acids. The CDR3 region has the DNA TGTGCCAGCAGTGCCGCAGGGGAGGGTCAGCCCCAGCATTTT. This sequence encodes CASSAAGEGQPQHF.